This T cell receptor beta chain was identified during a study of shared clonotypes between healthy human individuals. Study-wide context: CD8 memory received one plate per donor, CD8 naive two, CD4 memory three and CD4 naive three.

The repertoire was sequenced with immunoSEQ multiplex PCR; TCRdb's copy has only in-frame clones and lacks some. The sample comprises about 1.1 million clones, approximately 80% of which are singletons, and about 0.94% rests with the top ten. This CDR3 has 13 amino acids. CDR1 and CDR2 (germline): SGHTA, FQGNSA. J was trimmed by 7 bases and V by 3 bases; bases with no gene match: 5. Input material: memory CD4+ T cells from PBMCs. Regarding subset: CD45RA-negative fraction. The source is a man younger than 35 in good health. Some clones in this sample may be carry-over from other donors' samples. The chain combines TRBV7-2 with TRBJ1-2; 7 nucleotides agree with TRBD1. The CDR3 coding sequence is TGTGCCAGCAGCTTTACAGGGGTGGGTGGCTACACCTTC. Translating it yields CASSFTGVGGYTF.